Given below is one T cell receptor (beta chain) in context. Its specificity is not known. Trimming took off 2 bases at V and 0 bases at J, with 16 bases between the two ends. CDR3 length: 18 amino acids. In germline, CDR1 is SGHTA, CDR2 FQGTGA. This entry is derived from a study of cytomegalovirus exposure and HLA in healthy donors. Overall study findings and caveats: Subsequent analysis found a tendency for first-cohort TCR clusters to co-occur within the 95 to 150 validation repertoires.

Using immunoSEQ multiplex PCR, the repertoire was profiled, and TCRdb retains in-frame clones only, with some absent. The table includes under 200,000 clones, 91% detected once. What was sequenced was PBMCs. This TCR derives from a woman aged 18 to 35 in good health and CMV-seropositive. The chain has TRBV7-3 and TRBJ2-2, with no clear D. The CDR3 spells CASSLYGPGYANTGELFF. CDR3 nucleotide sequence: TGTGCCAGCAGCTTATACGGTCCAGGATACGCGAACACCGGGGAGCTGTTTTTT.